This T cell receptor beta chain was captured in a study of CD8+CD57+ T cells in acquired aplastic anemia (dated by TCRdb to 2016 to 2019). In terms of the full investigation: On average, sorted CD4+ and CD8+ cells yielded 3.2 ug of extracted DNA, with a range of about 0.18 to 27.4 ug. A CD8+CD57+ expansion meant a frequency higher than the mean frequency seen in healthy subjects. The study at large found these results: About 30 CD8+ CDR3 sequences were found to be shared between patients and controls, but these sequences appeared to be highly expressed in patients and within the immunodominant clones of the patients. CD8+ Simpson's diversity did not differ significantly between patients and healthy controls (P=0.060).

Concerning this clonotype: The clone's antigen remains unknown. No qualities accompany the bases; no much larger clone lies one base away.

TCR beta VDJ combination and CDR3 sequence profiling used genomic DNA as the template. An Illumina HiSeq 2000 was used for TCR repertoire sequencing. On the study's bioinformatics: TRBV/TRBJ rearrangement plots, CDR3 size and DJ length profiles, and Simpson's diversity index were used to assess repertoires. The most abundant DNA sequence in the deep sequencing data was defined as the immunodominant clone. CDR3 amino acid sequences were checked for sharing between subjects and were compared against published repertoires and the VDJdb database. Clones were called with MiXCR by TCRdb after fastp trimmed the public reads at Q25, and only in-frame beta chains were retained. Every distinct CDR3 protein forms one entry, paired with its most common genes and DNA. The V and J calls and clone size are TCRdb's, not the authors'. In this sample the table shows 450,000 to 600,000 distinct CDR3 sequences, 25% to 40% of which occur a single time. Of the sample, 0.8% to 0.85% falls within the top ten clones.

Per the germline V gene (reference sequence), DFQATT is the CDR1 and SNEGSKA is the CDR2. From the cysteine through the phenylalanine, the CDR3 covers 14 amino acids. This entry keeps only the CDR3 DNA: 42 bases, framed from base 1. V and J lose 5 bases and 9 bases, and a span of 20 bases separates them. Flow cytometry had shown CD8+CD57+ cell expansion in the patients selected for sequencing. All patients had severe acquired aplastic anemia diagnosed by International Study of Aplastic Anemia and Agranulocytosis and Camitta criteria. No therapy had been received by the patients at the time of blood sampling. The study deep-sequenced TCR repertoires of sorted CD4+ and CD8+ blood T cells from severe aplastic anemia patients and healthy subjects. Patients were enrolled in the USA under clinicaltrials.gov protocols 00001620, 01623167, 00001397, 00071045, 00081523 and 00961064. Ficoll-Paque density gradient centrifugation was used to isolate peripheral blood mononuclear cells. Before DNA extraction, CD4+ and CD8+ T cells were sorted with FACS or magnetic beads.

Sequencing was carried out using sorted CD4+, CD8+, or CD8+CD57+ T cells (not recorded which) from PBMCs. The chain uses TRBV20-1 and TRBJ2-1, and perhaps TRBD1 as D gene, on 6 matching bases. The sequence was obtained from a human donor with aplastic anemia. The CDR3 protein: CSASPQGIFGEQFF. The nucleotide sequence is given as TGCAGTGCTTCTCCCCAGGGGATCTTCGGTGAGCAGTTCTTC.